Shown below are 13 T cell receptor beta chains from a single sample sequenced in a study of T cell repertoires in cytomegalovirus infection. TCRdb redid the calling of the reads with MiXCR, one entry per CDR3 protein. The table lists some 320,000 distinct CDR3 sequences, roughly 28% of them singletons, with approximately 20% in the top ten. Antigen specificity for these receptors is unknown. The specimen was cultured PBMCs, collected from culture after CMV antigen stimulation. These receptors were obtained from a human donor in good health (CMV status not recorded). Some clones in this sample may be carry-over from other donors' samples.

This clonotype was observed a handful of times. As DNA, the CDR3 is TGCGCCAGCAGCCAAGAGGCAGGGAACCCCTACAATGAGCAGTTCTTC. Its protein is CASSQEAGNPYNEQFF. V and J are TRBV4-1 and TRBJ2-1, with D maybe TRBD1 (5 bases). This CDR3 region has 16 residues. Trimming stripped 0 bases from V and 2 bases from J, with 11 bases between. Germline lookup yields CDR1 MGHRA and CDR2 YSYEKL.

This clonotype was counted between two and nine times. V gene TRBV20-1 combines with J gene TRBJ1-1; 11 nucleotides agree with TRBD1. The length of the CDR3 is 15 residues. Germline assignment: CDR1 DFQATT and CDR2 SNEGSKA (reference sequence). Written as DNA, the CDR3 is TGCAGGGGTGGACAGGGGGCAGACGCGGGCACTGAAGCTTTCTTT. This gives the protein CRGGQGADAGTEAFF.

The rearrangement joins TRBV6-1 to TRBJ2-6, with D possibly matching TRBD1 (6 bases). The ends were cut back, 1 base at V and 10 bases at J, with 11 bases in the middle. CDR3 length: 14 amino acids. Germline CDR1 is MNHNS and CDR2 is SASEGT. The CDR3 sequence is CASSEGTGSNVLTF. CDR3 DNA: TGTGCCAGCAGTGAAGGAACAGGGTCAAACGTCCTGACTTTC.

This chain connects TRBV5-4 to TRBJ1-1; no reliable D call. CDR1 and CDR2 (germline): SGHNT, YYREEE (reference sequence). The length of the CDR3 is 14 residues. Trimming stripped 3 bases from V and 6 bases from J, with 15 bases between. The CDR3 nucleotides read TGTGCCAGCAGCTCCGAAGAGATTAAGGCTGAAGCTTTCTTT. Amino acid sequence: CASSSEEIKAEAFF. Full variable domain (missing parts from reference TRBV5-4 and TRBJ1-1): ETGVTQSPTHLIKTRGQQVTLRCSSQSGHNTVSWYQQALGQGPQFIFQYYREEENGRGNFPPRFSGLQFPNYSSELNVNALELDDSALYLCASSSEEIKAEAFFGQGTRLTVV.

The table lists this clonotype with a few counts. V gene TRBV27 combines with J gene TRBJ1-5; a weak D match, TRBD1 (5 bases). Per germline, CDR1 MNHEY and CDR2 SMNVEV (reference sequence). The CDR3 is 15 amino acids. V shed 5 bases and J shed 0 bases, with 11 bases lying between them. CDR3 in amino acids: CASSPKGSSNQPQHF. The CDR3 DNA sequence: TGTGCCAGCAGTCCCAAGGGGAGTAGCAATCAGCCCCAGCATTTT.

In this sample, this clonotype turned up a few times. CDR3 nucleotide sequence: TGTGCCAGCAGCGTTCCGGGACAGGGCCTTGGCGAGCAGTACTTC. It is translated as CASSVPGQGLGEQYF. This rearrangement joins TRBV12-3 or TRBV12-4 to TRBJ2-7; TRBD1 matches at 9 bases. With V trimmed by 6 bases and J by 6 bases, 12 bases remained unmatched. CDR3 length equals 15 residues.

The V call is TRBV5-4, the J call TRBJ2-3; 9 nucleotides match TRBD1. The CDR3 has 15 amino acids. The germline CDR1 and CDR2 sequences are SGHNT and YYREEE (reference sequence). V lost 0 bases to trimming and J lost 2 bases; unmatched junction nucleotides: 1. CDR3 loop: CASSLGQGDTDTQYF. The CDR3 DNA reads as TGTGCCAGCAGCTTGGGACAGGGGGACACAGATACGCAGTATTTT.

The chain joins TRBV29-1 to TRBJ2-3; 8 nucleotides align to TRBD2. The CDR3 sequence is 15 residues long. Losses at the gene ends were 7 bases for V and 4 bases for J; bases not matched to a gene: 13. Germline V CDR1 and CDR2: SQVTM, ANQGSEA. The CDR3 region is CSAGGGLGMADTQYF. The CDR3 nucleotides read TGCAGCGCCGGGGGGGGTTTGGGTATGGCAGATACGCAGTATTTT.

This sequence joins TRBV20-1 and TRBJ1-5, with TRBD1 matching over 7 bases. The CDR3 consists of 14 residues. Germline CDR1 DFQATT, CDR2 SNEGSKA (reference sequence). V was pared by 6 bases and J by 3 bases, with 8 bases of the junction left unmatched. CDR3 nucleotide sequence: TGCAGTGCCGGGAAGGGGGCAGTCAATCAGCCCCAGCATTTT. Its protein is CSAGKGAVNQPQHF.

This clonotype has a handful of counts. V gene TRBV12-3 or TRBV12-4 combines with J gene TRBJ2-2; 8 nucleotides match TRBD1. The CDR3 loop spans 15 amino acids. The trim removed 11 bases at V and 6 bases at J, leaving 14 bases unmatched. The CDR3 loop is CAWMGEPTGAGELFF. DNA of the CDR3: TGTGCCTGGATGGGCGAGCCGACAGGGGCCGGGGAGCTGTTTTTT.

The V and J genes are TRBV10-3 and TRBJ2-2; 7 bases align to TRBD1. The CDR3 is 19 amino acids. Trimming at V came to 0 bases and at J to 0 bases, leaving 10 bases not matched to a gene. Germline loops: CDR1 ENHRY, CDR2 SYGVKD. The DNA of the CDR3 is TGTGCCATCAGTGAGTCCCTGGGTAGGGGGCGGACGAACACCGGGGAGCTGTTTTTT. The encoded protein is CAISESLGRGRTNTGELFF.

The rearrangement uses TRBV4-1 and TRBJ1-5; no clear D gene. The CDR3 covers 15 residues. Between the trimmed V and J ends, which lost 4 bases and 0 bases, there was a span of 10 bases. CDR1 is MGHRA, CDR2 YSYEKL, per germline. The CDR3: CASSRTDDSNQPQHF. The CDR3 DNA follows: TGCGCCAGCAGCCGGACTGATGATAGCAATCAGCCCCAGCATTTT.

The chain combines TRBV5-6 with TRBJ2-3; TRBD2 might be the D (5 bases). The CDR3 has 15 amino acids. With 3 bases removed from V and 3 bases from J, the gap between germline ends came to 14 bases. CDR1 is SGHDT and CDR2 is YYEEEE in the germline V gene. The CDR3 nucleotides are TGTGCCAGCAGCTCCCCGGGAATAGAAACAGATACGCAGTATTTT. It yields the protein CASSSPGIETDTQYF.